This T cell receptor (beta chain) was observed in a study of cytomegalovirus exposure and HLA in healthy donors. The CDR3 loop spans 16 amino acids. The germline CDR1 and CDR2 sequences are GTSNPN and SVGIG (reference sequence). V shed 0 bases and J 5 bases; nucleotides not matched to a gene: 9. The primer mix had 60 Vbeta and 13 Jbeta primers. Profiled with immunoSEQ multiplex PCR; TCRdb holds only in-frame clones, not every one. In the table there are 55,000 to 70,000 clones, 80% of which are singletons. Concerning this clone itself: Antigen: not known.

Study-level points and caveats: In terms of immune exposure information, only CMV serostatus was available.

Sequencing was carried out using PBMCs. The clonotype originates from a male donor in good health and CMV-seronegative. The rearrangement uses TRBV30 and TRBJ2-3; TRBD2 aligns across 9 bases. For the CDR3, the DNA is TGTGCCTGGAGTGTACCCAGCGGGGGGATCAAAGATACGCAGTATTTT. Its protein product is CAWSVPSGGIKDTQYF.